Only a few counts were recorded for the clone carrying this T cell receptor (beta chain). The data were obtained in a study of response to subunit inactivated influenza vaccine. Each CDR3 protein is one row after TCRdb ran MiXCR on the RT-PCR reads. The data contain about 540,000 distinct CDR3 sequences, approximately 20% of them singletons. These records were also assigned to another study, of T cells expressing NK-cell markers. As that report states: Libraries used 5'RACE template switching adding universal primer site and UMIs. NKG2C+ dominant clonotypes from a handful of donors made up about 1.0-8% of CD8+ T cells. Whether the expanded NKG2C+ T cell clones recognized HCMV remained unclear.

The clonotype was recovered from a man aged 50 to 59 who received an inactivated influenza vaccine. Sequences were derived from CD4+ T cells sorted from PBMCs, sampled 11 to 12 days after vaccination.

Here the CDR3 DNA reads TGTGCCAGCAGCCGGGACCGTAGGACAGATACGCAGTATTTT. Its translation is CASSRDRRTDTQYF. The chain combines TRBV7-2 with TRBJ2-3; D is possibly TRBD1 or TRBD2 (5 bases each). Trimming took 5 bases from V and 3 from J, leaving 12 bases between them. This CDR3 comprises 14 residues. Per germline, CDR1 SGHTA and CDR2 FQGNSA.